The rows below give T cell receptor beta chains drawn from one sample of a study of glioma-infiltrating T cells after dendritic cell vaccination. Using immunoSEQ multiplex PCR, the repertoire was profiled, and TCRdb retains in-frame clones only, with some absent. The repertoire consists of 98,000 or so clones, with less than 90% occurring once and the leading ten covering 5% to 7%. This sample comprised blood, obtained after dendritic cell vaccination. These receptors were taken from a human donor with glioblastoma. CDR3s include the opening cysteine and the closing phenylalanine or tryptophan. The order of the fields is J gene, CDR3 length, D gene, clone size, V gene, CDR3 protein, CDR3 DNA. D genes are given only for firm matches. Part of the rows lack a size; the others show once, few, many or a class for expanded clones.

TRBJ2-7,15,-,once,TRBV5-1,CASSLAGDGAYEQYF,TGCGCCAGCAGCTTGGCCGGGGATGGCGCCTACGAGCAGTACTTC
TRBJ2-7,17,-,-,TRBV2,CASSEVMWQAGTVEQYF,TGTGCCAGCAGTGAAGTCATGTGGCAAGCGGGCACGGTGGAGCAGTACTTC
TRBJ1-2,14,-,once,TRBV28,CASSLPEGLYGYTF,TGTGCCAGCAGTCTCCCGGAGGGCCTCTATGGCTACACCTTC
TRBJ2-2,14,TRBD2,-,TRBV5-1,CASISGANTGELFF,TGCGCCAGCATCAGCGGGGCGAACACCGGGGAGCTGTTTTTT
TRBJ2-7,14,-,-,TRBV5-4,CASSSYRVPREQYF,TGTGCCAGCAGCTCCTACAGGGTCCCACGCGAGCAGTACTTC
TRBJ1-2,12,-,-,TRBV15,CATSSGLYGYTF,TGTGCCACCAGCAGCGGACTTTACGGCTACACCTTC
TRBJ2-3,18,TRBD1,-,TRBV4-1,CASSQERWGQGGTDTQYF,TGCGCCAGCAGCCAAGAGAGGTGGGGACAGGGGGGTACAGATACGCAGTATTTT
TRBJ1-2,13,-,-,TRBV6-5,CASRSTGIYGYTF,TGTGCCAGCAGGTCGACAGGCATCTATGGCTACACCTTC
TRBJ2-7,11,-,once,TRBV30,CAWSVRLEQYF,TGTGCCTGGAGTGTACGGTTGGAGCAGTACTTC
TRBJ2-3,15,TRBD1,-,TRBV14,CASGQGQPSTDTQYF,TGTGCCAGCGGACAGGGGCAACCGAGCACAGATACGCAGTATTTT
TRBJ2-5,19,-,-,TRBV21-1,CASSLYWTAGRFYQETQYF,TGTGCCAGCAGTTTATATTGGACAGCGGGGAGATTCTACCAAGAGACCCAGTACTTC
TRBJ2-3,15,-,few,TRBV5-1,CASSLAERVVDTQYF,TGCGCCAGCAGCTTGGCGGAGCGGGTGGTAGATACGCAGTATTTT
TRBJ2-7,15,TRBD1,-,TRBV5-1,CASSLEGTGGFEQYF,TGCGCCAGCAGCTTGGAAGGGACAGGGGGCTTCGAGCAGTACTTC
TRBJ1-5,12,-,-,TRBV30,CAWSILGQPQHF,TGTGCCTGGAGTATTCTAGGTCAGCCCCAGCATTTT
TRBJ2-7,15,TRBD2,-,TRBV18,CASSPSRGMRGEQYF,TGTGCCAGCTCACCCAGCCGGGGCATGCGGGGGGAGCAGTACTTC
TRBJ1-2,14,TRBD1,-,TRBV5-4,CASSLMGQGSGYTF,TGTGCCAGCAGCTTGATGGGACAGGGTTCGGGCTACACCTTC
TRBJ1-5,15,-,few,TRBV6-1,CASSEARGGRQPQHF,TGTGCCAGCAGTGAAGCGAGGGGGGGCCGACAGCCCCAGCATTTT
TRBJ2-7,14,TRBD1,-,TRBV28,CASSFWDRGSEQYF,TGTGCCAGCAGTTTTTGGGACAGGGGGTCCGAGCAGTACTTC
TRBJ1-1,13,-,-,TRBV28,CASSGVGRTEAFF,TGTGCCAGCAGCGGGGTTGGTCGTACTGAAGCTTTCTTT
TRBJ2-1,15,TRBD2,few,TRBV9,CASTTGTSGSYEQFF,TGTGCCAGCACCACCGGGACTAGCGGGAGCTATGAGCAGTTCTTC
TRBJ2-3,18,TRBD2,-,TRBV5-1,CASSSNPPPAGATDTQYF,TGCGCCAGCAGCTCAAACCCCCCTCCAGCGGGGGCCACAGATACGCAGTATTTT